Following are 28 T cell receptor beta chains from one sample sequenced in a study of cytomegalovirus exposure and HLA in healthy donors. The PCR had 60 Vbeta and 13 Jbeta primers. TCRdb's copy holds only in-frame clones and misses some; the assay was immunoSEQ multiplex PCR. The sample contains roughly 130,000 clones, more than 60% of which appear only once. The sequencing input was PBMCs. The receptors here all came from a man younger than 35 in good health and CMV-seronegative.

This clone appeared a few times. The rearrangement links TRBV5-1 to TRBJ1-2; 7 bases align to TRBD1. Unmatched junction bases numbered 5, after V lost 0 bases and J lost 6 bases. The CDR3 length is 14 residues. From germline, CDR1 is SGHRS and CDR2 YFSETQ. The CDR3 region is CASSLVGQGDGYTF. CDR3 nucleotide sequence: TGCGCCAGCAGCTTGGTAGGGCAGGGGGATGGCTACACCTTC.

The chain employs TRBV9 and TRBJ2-1; TRBD1 aligns across 8 bases. The V and J ends lost 4 bases and 8 bases, in that order; junction bases with no gene match: 5. The CDR3 extends over 13 amino acids. Germline V gene lookup returns CDR1 SGDLS and CDR2 YYNGEE. CDR3 protein: CASSLAGGDEQFF. The CDR3 nucleotides are TGTGCCAGCAGCCTAGCAGGGGGCGATGAGCAGTTCTTC.

This rearrangement joins TRBV28 to TRBJ1-1, with D uncertain. Germline CDR1 reads MDHEN; CDR2 reads SYDVKM. CDR3 length equals 14 residues. Trimming shortened V by 5 bases and J by 11 bases, and 21 bases separated the two germline ends. The CDR3 coding sequence is TGTGCCAGCAGTCCCGTATGGGGAGGGTTCCAGGCTTTCTTT. This gives the protein CASSPVWGGFQAFF.

The CDR3 spells CASSTGGTQYF. For the CDR3, the DNA is TGCGCCAGCAGCACCGGGGGGACCCAGTACTTC. J is TRBJ2-5 and V is TRBV10-2, with D perhaps TRBD2 (6 bases). V shed 6 bases and J shed 7 bases, with 9 bases lying between them. Germline values: CDR1 WSHSY, CDR2 SAAADI. The CDR3 has 11 amino acids.

The rearrangement joins TRBV5-4 to TRBJ2-7; 9 bases match TRBD1. Germline V gene lookup returns CDR1 SGHNT and CDR2 YYREEE (reference sequence). V shed 4 bases and J 8 bases; nucleotides not matched to a gene: 10. The CDR3 contains 14 residues. CDR3 sequence: CASSMDRGLRKQYF. For the CDR3, the DNA is TGTGCCAGCAGCATGGACAGGGGACTTCGTAAGCAGTACTTC.

The chain has TRBV18 and TRBJ2-1, with D unresolved. Germline V gene sequence: CDR1 KGHSH, CDR2 LQKENI. The CDR3 runs 13 residues. The V end was cut by 3 bases, the J end by 2 bases, with 5 bases between. The CDR3 here is CASSPRTYNEQFF. In DNA, the CDR3 is TGTGCCAGCTCACCCAGAACCTACAATGAGCAGTTCTTC.

Concerning this clone itself: A read error may account for a junction end that differs from germline. The V call is TRBV6-6, the J call TRBJ2-3; 7 nucleotides align to TRBD1. From germline, CDR1 is MNHNY and CDR2 SVGAGI (reference sequence). There are 15 residues in the CDR3. CDR3 residues: CPSSPTEGAHNTQYF. CDR3 in DNA: TGTCCCAGCAGTCCCACCGAGGGGGCCCATAATACGCAGTATTTT.

This chain connects TRBV29-1 to TRBJ1-1, with unresolved D. The length of the CDR3 is 13 residues. Per the germline V gene, CDR1 is SQVTM and CDR2 is ANQGSEA. Trimming stripped 5 bases from V and 0 bases from J, with 10 bases between. CDR3 in DNA: TGCAGCGTTCAGTTTAAAATGAACACTGAAGCTTTCTTT. Protein: CSVQFKMNTEAFF. The complete variable domain, with remaining parts taken from reference TRBV29-1 and TRBJ1-1, reads SAVISQKPSRDICQRGTSLTIQCQVDSQVTMMFWYRQQPGQSLTLIATANQGSEATYESGFVIDKFPISRPNLTFSTLTVSNMSPEDSSIYLCSVQFKMNTEAFFGQGTRLTVV.

The DNA of the CDR3 is TGTGCCAGCAGCGCGGGAGGGAACACTGAAGCTTTCTTT. Translating it yields CASSAGGNTEAFF. This chain joins TRBV9 and TRBJ1-1; unclear D gene. CDR1 is SGDLS and CDR2 is YYNGEE in the germline V gene. The CDR3 extends over 13 amino acids. V gave up 3 bases and J gave up 1 base, with 7 bases separating them.

The chain carries TRBV6-5 and TRBJ1-5, with D perhaps TRBD1 (5 bases). Germline CDR1 reads MNHEY; CDR2 reads SVGAGI. The CDR3 runs to 13 residues. Trimming removed 7 bases at V and 7 bases at J, with 14 bases between. The CDR3 region has the DNA TGTGCCAGCACCCCCGGGGGTTCGCAGCCCCAGCATTTT. It translates to CASTPGGSQPQHF.

This clone is a singleton in its sample. Here the CDR3 DNA reads TGTGCCAGCAGCGTAGAGCCCCTGTTTAGCGGTCACAATGAGCAGTTCTTC. Its translation is CASSVEPLFSGHNEQFF. The genes are TRBV9 and TRBJ2-1; weak D call: TRBD2 (6 bases). Trimming left V 0 bases short and J 5 bases short, with 18 bases between. CDR3 size: 17 residues. Germline V lookup: CDR1 SGDLS, CDR2 YYNGEE.

V gene TRBV7-8 combines with J gene TRBJ2-7, with no clear D. Trimming shortened V by 3 bases and J by 6 bases, and 9 bases separated the two germline ends. The CDR3 is 12 amino acids. The germline CDR1 and CDR2 sequences are SGHVS and FQNEAQ. Here the CDR3 DNA reads TGTGCCAGCAGCTTCTTTTTGGCCGAGCAGTACTTC. Encoded protein: CASSFFLAEQYF.

The J gene is TRBJ1-1, the V gene TRBV19; 12 bases align to TRBD1. The V gene's germline CDR1 is LNHDA and CDR2 SQIVND (reference sequence). J lost 4 bases, V lost 6 bases, and 3 bases had no gene match. CDR3 length equals 14 residues. The chain's CDR3 is CASRGDRGPTEAFF. Here the CDR3 DNA reads TGTGCCAGTAGGGGGGACAGGGGGCCCACTGAAGCTTTCTTT. The full variable domain, completed using reference TRBV19 and TRBJ1-1, is DGGITQSPKYLFRKEGQNVTLSCEQNLNHDAMYWYRQDPGQGLRLIYYSQIVNDFQKGDIAEGYSVSREKKESFPLTVTSAQKNPTAFYLCASRGDRGPTEAFFGQGTRLTVV.

The chain uses TRBV14 and TRBJ2-7, with unresolved D. Between the trimmed V and J ends, which lost 0 bases and 6 bases, there was a span of 9 bases. The V gene's germline CDR1 is SGHDN and CDR2 FVKESK. The CDR3 is 13 residues long. The CDR3 sequence: CASSQDLWSEQYF. CDR3 nucleotide sequence: TGTGCCAGCAGCCAAGATTTGTGGAGCGAGCAGTACTTC.

This clone has a handful of counts. J is TRBJ1-4 and V is TRBV6-5, with a tentative D call TRBD1 (5 bases). Trimming stripped 6 bases from V and 8 bases from J, with 16 bases between. The CDR3 spans 14 residues. Germline V gives CDR1 MNHEY, CDR2 SVGAGI. The CDR3 coding sequence is TGTGCCAGCAGCCCCAGCGACAGACGCGAAAAACTGTTTTTT. Protein product: CASSPSDRREKLFF.

The V gene is TRBV7-2, the J gene TRBJ2-7; D unclear. This CDR3 spans 15 amino acids. Per germline, CDR1 SGHTA and CDR2 FQGNSA. V gave up 3 bases and J gave up 0 bases, with 12 bases separating them. The DNA of the CDR3 is TGTGCCAGCAGCTTCCCGACACTTCTCTCCTACGAGCAGTACTTC. Amino acid sequence: CASSFPTLLSYEQYF.

Only a few counts were recorded for this clone. This chain uses TRBV28 with TRBJ2-4; D may be TRBD2 (6 bases). Per germline, CDR1 MDHEN and CDR2 SYDVKM. Trimming shortened V by 6 bases and J by 9 bases, and 18 bases separated the two germline ends. There are 14 residues in the CDR3. The CDR3 protein is CASSLQGGIGIQYF. For the CDR3, the DNA is TGTGCCAGCAGCCTGCAGGGAGGCATTGGCATTCAGTACTTC.

The chain is built from TRBV5-4 and TRBJ1-1, with 10 bases matching TRBD1. The CDR3 consists of 13 residues. CDR1 and CDR2 (germline): SGHNT, YYREEE (reference sequence). V gave up 4 bases and J gave up 7 bases; unmatched junction bases: 4. The CDR3 coding sequence is TGTGCCAGCAGCCCACGGGACAGGGGTGAAGCTTTCTTT. Its translation is CASSPRDRGEAFF. Variable domain in full (rest from reference TRBV5-4 and TRBJ1-1): ETGVTQSPTHLIKTRGQQVTLRCSSQSGHNTVSWYQQALGQGPQFIFQYYREEENGRGNFPPRFSGLQFPNYSSELNVNALELDDSALYLCASSPRDRGEAFFGQGTRLTVV.

The chain joins TRBV7-2 to TRBJ2-5; tentative D call: TRBD1 (5 bases). Germline V gene sequence: CDR1 SGHTA, CDR2 FQGNSA. Trimming took off 8 bases at V and 2 bases at J, with 12 bases between the two ends. There are 13 residues in the CDR3. In nucleotides, the CDR3 is TGTGCCAGCGGTCGTGGGGCTCAAGAGACCCAGTACTTC. Amino acid sequence: CASGRGAQETQYF.

This clone has more than one count but fewer than ten. The chain combines TRBV5-6 with TRBJ2-7; the match to TRBD2 covers 7 bases. The junction had 9 bases not matched to a gene; V was cut back by 3 bases and J by 6 bases. CDR3 size: 14 residues. CDR1 is SGHDT, CDR2 YYEEEE, per germline. The CDR3, as DNA: TGTGCCAGCAGCTCGGGACTAACGGGAAGCGAGCAGTACTTC. It translates to CASSSGLTGSEQYF.

This clone turned up a few times. This chain connects TRBV7-9 to TRBJ1-1, with TRBD1 as a possible D gene (5 bases). The CDR3 consists of 12 residues. The V gene lost 4 bases and the J gene lost 6 bases, with 9 bases spanning the gap. Germline CDR1 reads SEHNR; CDR2 reads FQNEAQ (reference sequence). CDR3 region: CASSSPGPEAFF. The DNA of the CDR3 is TGTGCCAGCAGCTCGCCAGGGCCTGAAGCTTTCTTT.

V and J are TRBV5-1 and TRBJ2-3; possible D gene TRBD1, 5 bases. Germline V gene lookup returns CDR1 SGHRS and CDR2 YFSETQ. V lost 4 bases, J lost 4 bases, and 25 bases lay in between. The CDR3 runs to 18 residues. CDR3 amino acids: CASSPPALGQIRADTQYF. The CDR3 nucleotides read TGCGCCAGCAGCCCACCCGCCCTCGGACAAATTAGGGCAGATACGCAGTATTTT.

The table lists this clone with a few counts. The chain joins TRBV28 to TRBJ1-5; maybe TRBD1 (5 bases). The CDR3 loop spans 14 amino acids. V shed 1 base and J shed 1 base, with 5 bases lying between them. Germline values: CDR1 MDHEN, CDR2 SYDVKM. In nucleotides, the CDR3 is TGTGCCAGCAGTTTATCAGGGAGCAATCAGCCCCAGCATTTT. Residues: CASSLSGSNQPQHF. The variable domain in full, with the rest retrieved from reference TRBV28 and TRBJ1-5, is DVKVTQSSRYLVKRTGEKVFLECVQDMDHENMFWYRQDPGLGLRLIYFSYDVKMKEKGDIPEGYSVSREKKERFSLILESASTNQTSMYLCASSLSGSNQPQHFGDGTRLSIL.

A few counts support this clone. The chain has TRBV27 and TRBJ1-1, with D uncertain. The CDR3 runs 14 residues. V dropped 2 bases and J dropped 1 base, with 8 bases sitting between them. Germline V gene sequence: CDR1 MNHEY, CDR2 SMNVEV (reference sequence). Here the CDR3 reads CASSLARRNTEAFF. For the CDR3, the DNA is TGTGCCAGCAGTTTAGCCAGAAGGAACACTGAAGCTTTCTTT.

This clone was detected only a few times. This rearrangement joins TRBV7-9 to TRBJ2-3; 8 positions match TRBD1. V trimming: 4 bases; J trimming: 14 bases; junction bases outside the gene matches: 14. This CDR3 has 14 residues. Germline CDR1 reads SEHNR; CDR2 reads FQNEAQ (reference sequence). CDR3 in amino acids: CASSSTDRGFFLYF. The CDR3, as DNA: TGTGCCAGCAGCTCCACCGACAGGGGATTCTTTCTGTATTTT.

This clone has only one observation. The chain couples TRBV14 to TRBJ1-2, with 7 bases fitting TRBD1. The CDR3 totals 18 residues. Germline lookup yields CDR1 SGHDN and CDR2 FVKESK. The V segment lost 1 base and the J segment 3 bases; nucleotides outside the gene matches: 14. The CDR3 nucleotides are TGTGCCAGCAGCCAAGTTGGGACAGCCGGCTCTTTATACTATGGCTACACCTTC. It is translated as CASSQVGTAGSLYYGYTF. The complete variable domain, with remaining parts taken from reference TRBV14 and TRBJ1-2, reads EAGVTQFPSHSVIEKGQTVTLRCDPISGHDNLYWYRRVMGKEIKFLLHFVKESKQDESGMPNNRFLAERTGGTYSTLKVQPAELEDSGVYFCASSQVGTAGSLYYGYTFGSGTRLTVV.

The genes are TRBV5-1 and TRBJ2-7; TRBD1 is a possible D gene (5 bases). This CDR3 is built from 15 residues. Trimming pared 4 bases from V and 4 bases from J, leaving 18 bases between. Germline-derived CDR1 and CDR2 are SGHRS and YFSETQ. CDR3 nucleotide sequence: TGCGCCAGCAGCGGACCAGCTGGGGCGCCGTACGAGCAGTACTTC. Encoded protein: CASSGPAGAPYEQYF.

This chain uses TRBV7-6 with TRBJ2-7; the match to TRBD2 covers 8 bases. The germline V gene encodes CDR1 SGHVS and CDR2 FNYEAQ. V was clipped by 4 bases and J by 3 bases; unmatched bases: 17. This CDR3 has 18 amino acids. The CDR3 DNA is TGTGCCAGCAGCTCCGGGCCCCCGGGACTAGTCGAGGGCTACGAGCAGTACTTC. It codes for CASSSGPPGLVEGYEQYF.